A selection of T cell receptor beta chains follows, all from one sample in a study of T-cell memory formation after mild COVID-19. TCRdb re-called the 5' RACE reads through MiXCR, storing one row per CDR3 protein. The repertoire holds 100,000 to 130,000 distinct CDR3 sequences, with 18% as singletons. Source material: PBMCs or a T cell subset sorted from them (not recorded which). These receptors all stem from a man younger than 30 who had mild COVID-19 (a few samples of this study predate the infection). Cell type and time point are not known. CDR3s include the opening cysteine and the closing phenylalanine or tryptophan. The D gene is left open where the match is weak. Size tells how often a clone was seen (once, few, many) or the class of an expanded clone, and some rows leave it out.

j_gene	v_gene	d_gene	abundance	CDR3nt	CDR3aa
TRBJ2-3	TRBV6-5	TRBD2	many	TGTGCCAGCAGGGCGGGGGGCACAGATACGCAGTATTTT	CASRAGGTDTQYF
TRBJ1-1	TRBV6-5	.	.	TGTGCCAGCAGTTACTCGGGGCAGGGTGAAGCTTTCTTT	CASSYSGQGEAFF
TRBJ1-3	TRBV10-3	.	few	TGTGCCATCAGTCCCCGTCAGAACTCTGGAAACACCATATATTTT	CAISPRQNSGNTIYF
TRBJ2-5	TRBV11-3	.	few	TGTGCCAGCAGCCGGGACCCCGATCCAAAAGAGACCCAGTACTTC	CASSRDPDPKETQYF
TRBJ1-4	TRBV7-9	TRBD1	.	TGTGCCAGCAGCACGGGGACAGTCGAAACTAATGAAAAACTGTTTTTT	CASSTGTVETNEKLFF
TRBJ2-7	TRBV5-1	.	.	TGCGCCAGCAGCCGAGGAGTCACGGGGAACTACGAGCAGTACTTC	CASSRGVTGNYEQYF
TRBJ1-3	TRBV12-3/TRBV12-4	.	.	TGTGCCAGCAGTTTACAGGGTGGAAACACCATATATTTT	CASSLQGGNTIYF
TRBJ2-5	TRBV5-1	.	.	TGCGCCAGCAGCCGAGGACAGTTAGAAGAGACCCAGTACTTC	CASSRGQLEETQYF
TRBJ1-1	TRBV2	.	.	TGTGCCAGCAGTGAACAGCCGAACACTGAAGCTTTCTTT	CASSEQPNTEAFF
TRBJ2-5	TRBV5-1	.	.	TGCGCCAGCAGCTTGGTTTTGGTTGGACGGGGGACCCAGTACTTC	CASSLVLVGRGTQYF
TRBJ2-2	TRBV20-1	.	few	TGCAGTGCTAGGACTACCTATACTCCCCGGGAGCTGTTTTTT	CSARTTYTPRELFF
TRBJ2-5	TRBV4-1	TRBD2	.	TGCGCCAGCAGCCCGGTCGGAAGCGGGGGTCAAGAGACCCAGTACTTC	CASSPVGSGGQETQYF
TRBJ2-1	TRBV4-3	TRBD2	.	TGCGCCAGCAGCCAAGATCTTGCGGGGGGCTCCCTCGGGCAGTTCTTC	CASSQDLAGGSLGQFF
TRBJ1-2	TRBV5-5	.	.	TGTGACAGCAACTTTTCCCCTACACGCAACTATGGCTACACCTTC	CDSNFSPTRNYGYTF